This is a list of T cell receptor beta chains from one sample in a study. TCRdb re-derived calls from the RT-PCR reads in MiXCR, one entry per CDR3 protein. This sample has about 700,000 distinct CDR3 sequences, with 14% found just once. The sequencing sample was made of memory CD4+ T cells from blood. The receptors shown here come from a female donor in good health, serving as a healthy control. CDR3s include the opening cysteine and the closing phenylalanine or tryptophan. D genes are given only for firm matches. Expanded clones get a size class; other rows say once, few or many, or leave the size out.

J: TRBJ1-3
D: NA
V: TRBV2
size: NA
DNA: TGTGCCAGCAGTGAGAGGACCGGCCTAAACACCATATATTTT
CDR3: CASSERTGLNTIYF

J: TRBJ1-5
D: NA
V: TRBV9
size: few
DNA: TGTGCCAGCAGCGCTACGACAGGAAGCAATCAGCCCCAGCATTTT
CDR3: CASSATTGSNQPQHF

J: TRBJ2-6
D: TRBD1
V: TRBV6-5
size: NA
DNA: TGTGCCAGCAAAACCGGGACAGCCCTTTACTCTGGGGCCAACGTCCTGACTTTC
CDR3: CASKTGTALYSGANVLTF

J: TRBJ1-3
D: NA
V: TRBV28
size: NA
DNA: TGTGCCAGCAGTTTATGGAGCCCAACATCTGGAAACACCATATATTTT
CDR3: CASSLWSPTSGNTIYF

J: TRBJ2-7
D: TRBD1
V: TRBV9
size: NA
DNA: TGTGCCAGCGGACAGGGTGGGCCCTACGAGCAGTACTTC
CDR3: CASGQGGPYEQYF

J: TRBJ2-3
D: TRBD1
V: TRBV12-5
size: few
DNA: TGTGCTAGTGGTTTGGGGACAGGGCCGCGGGATACGCAGTATTTT
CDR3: CASGLGTGPRDTQYF

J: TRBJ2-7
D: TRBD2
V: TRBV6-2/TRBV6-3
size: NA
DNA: TGTGCCAGCAGTTACGGGGGGGGAGGCGAGCAGTACTTC
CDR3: CASSYGGGGEQYF

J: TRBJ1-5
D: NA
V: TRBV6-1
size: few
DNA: TGTGCCAGCACCAGGGAAGGCAATCAGCCCCAGCATTTT
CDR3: CASTREGNQPQHF

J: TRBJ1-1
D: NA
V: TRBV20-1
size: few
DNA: TGCAGTGCTAGAGACAGGCTTCTGAACACTGAAGCTTTCTTT
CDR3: CSARDRLLNTEAFF

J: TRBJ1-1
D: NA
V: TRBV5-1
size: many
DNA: TGCGCCAGCAGCTTGGACCCCCAACCCGCTGAAGCTTTCTTT
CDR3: CASSLDPQPAEAFF

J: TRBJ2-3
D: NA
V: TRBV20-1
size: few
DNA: TGCAGTGCTAGGGGCCTAAAGGCTAGCACAGATACGCAGTATTTT
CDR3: CSARGLKASTDTQYF

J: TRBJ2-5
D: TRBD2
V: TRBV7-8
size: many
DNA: TGTGCCAGCAGCCTCCCGGGGGGGAGAGAGACCCAGTACTTC
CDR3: CASSLPGGRETQYF

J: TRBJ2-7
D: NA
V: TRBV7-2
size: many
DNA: TGTGCCAGCAGCTTAGTAGGTAAAGGTCAATACGAGCAGTACTTC
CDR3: CASSLVGKGQYEQYF

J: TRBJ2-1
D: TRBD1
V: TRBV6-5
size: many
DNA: TGTGCCAGCAGCCGACGGACAGGGGGCTCTGGTGAGCAGTTCTTC
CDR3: CASSRRTGGSGEQFF

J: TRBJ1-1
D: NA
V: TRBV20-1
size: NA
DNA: TGCAGTGCTAGACAGGAGATGAACACTGAAGCTTTCTTT
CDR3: CSARQEMNTEAFF

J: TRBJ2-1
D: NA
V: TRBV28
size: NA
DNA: TGTGCCAGCTTCCGGCGGCTTGGACAGACCCCCAACAATGAGCAGTTCTTC
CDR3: CASFRRLGQTPNNEQFF

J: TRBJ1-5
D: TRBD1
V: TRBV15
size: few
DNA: TGTGCCACCAGTTATCAGGGGGATCAGCCCCAGCATTTT
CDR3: CATSYQGDQPQHF

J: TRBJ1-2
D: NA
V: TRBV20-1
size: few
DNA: TGCAGTGCTAGAGGGCCCGCTGGCTACACCTTC
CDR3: CSARGPAGYTF

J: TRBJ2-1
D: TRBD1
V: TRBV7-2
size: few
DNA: TGTGCCAGCAGCTTGGGAGGACAGGGCCACAATGAGCAGTTCTTC
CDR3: CASSLGGQGHNEQFF

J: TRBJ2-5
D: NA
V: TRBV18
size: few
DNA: TGTGCCAGCTCACCTCCCGACACGGGTAGAACCCAGTACTTC
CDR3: CASSPPDTGRTQYF

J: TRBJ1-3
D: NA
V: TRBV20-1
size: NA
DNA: TGCAGTGCTAGAGTGTGGACCTCTGGAAACACCATATATTTT
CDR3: CSARVWTSGNTIYF

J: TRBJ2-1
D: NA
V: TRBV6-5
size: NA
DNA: TGTGCCAGCAGTTACTCCCCTGGTCAAAAGTACAATGAGCAGTTCTTC
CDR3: CASSYSPGQKYNEQFF

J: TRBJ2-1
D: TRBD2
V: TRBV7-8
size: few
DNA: TGTGCCAGCAGCTTAGTTCGACTAGCGACGTCCTACAATGAGCAGTTCTTC
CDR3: CASSLVRLATSYNEQFF

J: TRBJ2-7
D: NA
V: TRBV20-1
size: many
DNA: TGCAGTGCTCCCCATCCGCAGGGATCCTACGAGCAGTACTTC
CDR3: CSAPHPQGSYEQYF

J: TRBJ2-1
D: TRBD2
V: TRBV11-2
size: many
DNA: TGTGCCAGCAGCTTGGGGGGAGGGACCTACAATGAGCAGTTCTTC
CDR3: CASSLGGGTYNEQFF

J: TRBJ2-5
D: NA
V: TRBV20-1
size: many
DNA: TGCAGTCCCGGGACAAACCTCCAAGAGACCCAGTACTTC
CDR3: CSPGTNLQETQYF

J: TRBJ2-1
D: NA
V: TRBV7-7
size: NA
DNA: TGTGCCAGCAGCTATCGCCAAGGACGGGTCTCCGGTAATGAGCAGTTCTTC
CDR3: CASSYRQGRVSGNEQFF

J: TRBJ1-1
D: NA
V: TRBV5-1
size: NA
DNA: TGCGCCAGCAGCTTGTCCGGAGGGCAGGGGACTGAAGCTTTCTTT
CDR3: CASSLSGGQGTEAFF